The clone carrying this T cell receptor beta chain was detected only a few times. Antigen: not known. The germline CDR1 and CDR2 sequences are LGHNA and YSLEER. V was shortened by 0 bases and J by 6 bases, with 11 bases between the two germline ends. This CDR3 is built from 14 residues. This sample was taken from a study of CD8 T cells in ankylosing spondylitis. 5'-RACE, quantitative and with molecular barcodes, yielded the TCR beta libraries. TCRdb re-derived calls from the 5' RACE reads in MiXCR, one entry per CDR3 protein. The sample gives 700,000 to 850,000 distinct CDR3 sequences, around 11% of which show up once; about 0.49% is in the top ten. Study-wide points: It was reported that disease-linked clones were significantly enriched in matched ankylosing spondylitis synovial fluid. In synovial fluid and blood from reactive arthritis, some motif variants were previously reported. Among TCR beta sequences, a motif of several highly homologous variants appeared characteristic of ankylosing spondylitis blood. Disease-linked clones were CD8+ and relatively rare in peripheral blood.

Sequenced: blood, either unsorted or a sorted T cell fraction (not recorded which). The V and J genes are TRBV4-3 and TRBJ1-2; D gene unclear. This sequence originates from a male donor with ankylosing spondylitis. The CDR3 is CASSQEWGEDGYTF. DNA for the CDR3: TGCGCCAGCAGCCAAGAATGGGGTGAGGATGGCTACACCTTC.